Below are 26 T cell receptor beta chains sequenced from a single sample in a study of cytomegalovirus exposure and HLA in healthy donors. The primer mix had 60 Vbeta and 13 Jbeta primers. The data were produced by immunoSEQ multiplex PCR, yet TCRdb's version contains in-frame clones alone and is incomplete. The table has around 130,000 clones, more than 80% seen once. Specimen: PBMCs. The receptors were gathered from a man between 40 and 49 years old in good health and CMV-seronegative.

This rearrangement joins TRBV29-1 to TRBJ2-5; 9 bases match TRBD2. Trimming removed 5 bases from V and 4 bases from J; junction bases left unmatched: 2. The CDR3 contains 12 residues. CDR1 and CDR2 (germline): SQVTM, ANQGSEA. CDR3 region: CSVSREGETQYF. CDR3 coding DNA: TGCAGCGTTTCGCGGGAGGGAGAGACCCAGTACTTC. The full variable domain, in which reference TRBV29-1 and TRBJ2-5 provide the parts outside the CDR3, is SAVISQKPSRDICQRGTSLTIQCQVDSQVTMMFWYRQQPGQSLTLIATANQGSEATYESGFVIDKFPISRPNLTFSTLTVSNMSPEDSSIYLCSVSREGETQYFGPGTRLLVL.

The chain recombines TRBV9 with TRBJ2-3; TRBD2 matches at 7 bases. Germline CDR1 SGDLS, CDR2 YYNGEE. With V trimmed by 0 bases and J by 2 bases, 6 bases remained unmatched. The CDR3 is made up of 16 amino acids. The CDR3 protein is CASSVGASGYTDTQYF. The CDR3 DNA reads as TGTGCCAGCAGCGTAGGTGCTAGCGGCTACACAGATACGCAGTATTTT. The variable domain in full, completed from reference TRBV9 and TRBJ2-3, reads DSGVTQTPKHLITATGQRVTLRCSPRSGDLSVYWYQQSLDQGLQFLIQYYNGEERAKGNILERFSAQQFPDLHSELNLSSLELGDSALYFCASSVGASGYTDTQYFGPGTRLTVL.

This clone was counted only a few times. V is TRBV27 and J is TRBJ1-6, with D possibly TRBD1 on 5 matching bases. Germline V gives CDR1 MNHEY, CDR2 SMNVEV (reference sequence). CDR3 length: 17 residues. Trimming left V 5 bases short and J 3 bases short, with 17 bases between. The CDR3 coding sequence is TGTGCCAGCAGTCCAAGGGGAACAGGAGACTATAATTCACCCCTCCACTTT. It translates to CASSPRGTGDYNSPLHF.

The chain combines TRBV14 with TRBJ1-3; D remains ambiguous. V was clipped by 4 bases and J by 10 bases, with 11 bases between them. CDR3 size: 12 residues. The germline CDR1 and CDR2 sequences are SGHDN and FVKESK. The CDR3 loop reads CASSPSRYTIYF. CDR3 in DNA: TGTGCCAGCAGCCCTTCTCGTTATACCATATATTTT.

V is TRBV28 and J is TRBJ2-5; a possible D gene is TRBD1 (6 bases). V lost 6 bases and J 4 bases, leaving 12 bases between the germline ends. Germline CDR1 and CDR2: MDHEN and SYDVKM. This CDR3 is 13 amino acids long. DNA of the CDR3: TGTGCCAGCAGGACTACAGGGAGAGAGACCCAGTACTTC. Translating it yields CASRTTGRETQYF.

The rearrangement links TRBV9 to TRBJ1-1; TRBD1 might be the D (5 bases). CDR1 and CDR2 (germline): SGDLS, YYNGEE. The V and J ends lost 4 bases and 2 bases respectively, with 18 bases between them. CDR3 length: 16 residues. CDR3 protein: CASSPSQRGVNTEAFF. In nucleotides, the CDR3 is TGTGCCAGCAGCCCCTCCCAGCGGGGCGTAAACACTGAAGCTTTCTTT.

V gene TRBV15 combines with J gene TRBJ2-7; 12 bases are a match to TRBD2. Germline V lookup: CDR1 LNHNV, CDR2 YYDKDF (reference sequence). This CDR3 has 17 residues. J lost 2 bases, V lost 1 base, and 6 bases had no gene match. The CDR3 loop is CATSRGTSGARAYEQYF. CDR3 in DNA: TGTGCCACCAGCAGAGGGACTAGCGGGGCCCGGGCCTACGAGCAGTACTTC.

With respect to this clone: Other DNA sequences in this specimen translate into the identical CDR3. DNA of the CDR3: TGTGCCAGCAGTGCCCTCTACGAGCAGTACTTC. Translated: CASSALYEQYF. The chain has TRBV2 and TRBJ2-7; D is uncertain. The germline V gene has CDR1 SNHLY and CDR2 FYNNEI. Between the trimmed V and J ends, which lost 4 bases and 3 bases, there was a span of 4 bases. The CDR3 extends over 11 amino acids.

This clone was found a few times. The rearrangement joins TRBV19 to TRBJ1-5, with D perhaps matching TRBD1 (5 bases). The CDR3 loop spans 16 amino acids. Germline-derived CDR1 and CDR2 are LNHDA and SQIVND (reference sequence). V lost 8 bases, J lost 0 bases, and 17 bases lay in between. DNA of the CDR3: TGTGCCAGTGGAGGGGTGGGTGGCTATAGCAATCAGCCCCAGCATTTT. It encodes CASGGVGGYSNQPQHF.

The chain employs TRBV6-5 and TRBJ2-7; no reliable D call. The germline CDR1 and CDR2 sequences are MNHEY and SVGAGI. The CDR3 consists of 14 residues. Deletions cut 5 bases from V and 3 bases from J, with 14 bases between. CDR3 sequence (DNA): TGTGCCAGCAGTCTAAATATCCTAAGCTACGAGCAGTACTTC. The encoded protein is CASSLNILSYEQYF.

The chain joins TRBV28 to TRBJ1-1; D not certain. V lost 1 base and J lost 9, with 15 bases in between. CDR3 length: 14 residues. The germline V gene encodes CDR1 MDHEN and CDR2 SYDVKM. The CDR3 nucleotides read TGTGCCAGCAGTTTATTTGCGGAATCCCAGAAAGCTTTCTTT. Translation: CASSLFAESQKAFF.

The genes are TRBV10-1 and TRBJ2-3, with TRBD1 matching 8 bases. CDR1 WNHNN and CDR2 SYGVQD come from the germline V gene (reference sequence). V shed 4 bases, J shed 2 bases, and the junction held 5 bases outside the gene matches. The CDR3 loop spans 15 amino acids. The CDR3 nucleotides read TGCGCCAGCAGTGCGAGGACAGGGCTCACAGATACGCAGTATTTT. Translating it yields CASSARTGLTDTQYF.

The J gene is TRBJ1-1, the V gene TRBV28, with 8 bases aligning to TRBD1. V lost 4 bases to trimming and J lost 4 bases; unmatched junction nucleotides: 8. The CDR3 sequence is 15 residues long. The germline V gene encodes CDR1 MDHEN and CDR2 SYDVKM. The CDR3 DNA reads TGTGCCAGCAGTTCATTTGGACAGGGTGGCACTGAAGCTTTCTTT. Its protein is CASSSFGQGGTEAFF.

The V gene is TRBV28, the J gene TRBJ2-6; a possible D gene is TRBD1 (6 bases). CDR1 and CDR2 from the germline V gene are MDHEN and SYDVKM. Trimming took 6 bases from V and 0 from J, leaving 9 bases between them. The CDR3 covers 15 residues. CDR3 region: CASRTRGSGANVLTF. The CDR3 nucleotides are TGTGCCAGCAGAACCAGGGGCTCTGGGGCCAACGTCCTGACTTTC.

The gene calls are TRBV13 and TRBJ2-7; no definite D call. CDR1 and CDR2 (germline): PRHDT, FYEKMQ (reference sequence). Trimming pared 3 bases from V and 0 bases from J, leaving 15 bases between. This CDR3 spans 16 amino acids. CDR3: CASSLRSEHRSYEQYF. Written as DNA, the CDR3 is TGTGCCAGCAGCTTGAGGTCGGAGCACCGCTCCTACGAGCAGTACTTC.

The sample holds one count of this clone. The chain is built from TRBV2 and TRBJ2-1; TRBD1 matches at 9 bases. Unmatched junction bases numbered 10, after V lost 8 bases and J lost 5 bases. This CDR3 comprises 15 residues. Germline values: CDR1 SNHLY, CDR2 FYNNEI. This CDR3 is CASGVGTGSDNEQFF. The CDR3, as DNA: TGTGCCAGCGGAGTAGGGACAGGGTCTGACAATGAGCAGTTCTTC.

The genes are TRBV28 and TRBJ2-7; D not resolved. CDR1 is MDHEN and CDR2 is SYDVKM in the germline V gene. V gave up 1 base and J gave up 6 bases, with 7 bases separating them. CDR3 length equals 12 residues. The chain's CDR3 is CASSLSRVEQYF. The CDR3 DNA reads TGTGCCAGCAGTTTATCCCGGGTCGAGCAGTACTTC.

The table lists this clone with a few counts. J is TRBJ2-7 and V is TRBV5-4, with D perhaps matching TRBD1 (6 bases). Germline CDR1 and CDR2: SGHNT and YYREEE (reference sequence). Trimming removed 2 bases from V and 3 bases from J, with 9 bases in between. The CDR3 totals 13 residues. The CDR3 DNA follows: TGTGCCAGCAGCTTTGACAGGTACTACGAGCAGTACTTC. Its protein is CASSFDRYYEQYF.

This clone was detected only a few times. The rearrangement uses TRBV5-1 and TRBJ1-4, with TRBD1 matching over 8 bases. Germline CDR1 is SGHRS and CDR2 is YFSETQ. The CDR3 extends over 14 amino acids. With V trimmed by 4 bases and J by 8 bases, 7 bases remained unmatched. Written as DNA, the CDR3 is TGCGCCAGCAGCCTCGACAGGGGATCGGAAAAACTGTTTTTT. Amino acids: CASSLDRGSEKLFF.

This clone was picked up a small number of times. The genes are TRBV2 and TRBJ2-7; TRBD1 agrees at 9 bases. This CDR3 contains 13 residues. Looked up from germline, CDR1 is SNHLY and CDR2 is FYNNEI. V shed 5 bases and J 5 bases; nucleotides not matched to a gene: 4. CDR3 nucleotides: TGTGCCAGCAGTAGGGACAGGGAGGACGAGCAGTACTTC. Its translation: CASSRDREDEQYF.

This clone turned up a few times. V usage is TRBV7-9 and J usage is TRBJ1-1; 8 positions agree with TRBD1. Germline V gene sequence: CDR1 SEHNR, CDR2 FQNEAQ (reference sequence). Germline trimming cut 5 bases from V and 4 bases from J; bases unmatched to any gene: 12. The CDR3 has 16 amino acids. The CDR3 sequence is CASSPQGAQLGTEAFF. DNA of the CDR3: TGTGCCAGCAGCCCGCAGGGGGCACAATTGGGCACTGAAGCTTTCTTT. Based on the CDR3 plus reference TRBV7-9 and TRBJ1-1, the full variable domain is DTGVSQNPRHKITKRGQNVTFRCDPISEHNRLYWYRQTLGQGPEFLTYFQNEAQLEKSRLLSDRFSAERPKGSFSTLEIQRTEQGDSAMYLCASSPQGAQLGTEAFFGQGTRLTVV.

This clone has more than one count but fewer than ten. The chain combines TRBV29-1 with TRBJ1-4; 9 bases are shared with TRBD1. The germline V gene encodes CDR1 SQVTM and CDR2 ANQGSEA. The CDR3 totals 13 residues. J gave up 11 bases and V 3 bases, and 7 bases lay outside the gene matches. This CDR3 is CSVEADRGQKLFF. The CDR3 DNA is TGCAGCGTTGAGGCGGACAGGGGTCAGAAACTGTTTTTT.

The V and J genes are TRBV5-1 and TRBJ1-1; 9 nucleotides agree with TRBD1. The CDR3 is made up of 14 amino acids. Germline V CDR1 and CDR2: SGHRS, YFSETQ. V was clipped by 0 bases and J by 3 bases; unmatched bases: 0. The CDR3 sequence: CASSLGDRDTEAFF. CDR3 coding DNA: TGCGCCAGCAGCTTGGGGGACAGGGACACTGAAGCTTTCTTT. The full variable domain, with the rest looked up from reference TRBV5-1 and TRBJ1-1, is KAGVTQTPRYLIKTRGQQVTLSCSPISGHRSVSWYQQTPGQGLQFLFEYFSETQRNKGNFPGRFSGRQFSNSRSEMNVSTLELGDSALYLCASSLGDRDTEAFFGQGTRLTVV.

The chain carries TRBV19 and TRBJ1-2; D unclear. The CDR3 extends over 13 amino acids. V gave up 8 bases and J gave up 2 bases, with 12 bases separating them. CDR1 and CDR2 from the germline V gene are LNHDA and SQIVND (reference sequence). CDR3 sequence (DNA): TGTGCCAGTTTACACAGCGGAAACTATGGCTACACCTTC. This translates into CASLHSGNYGYTF.

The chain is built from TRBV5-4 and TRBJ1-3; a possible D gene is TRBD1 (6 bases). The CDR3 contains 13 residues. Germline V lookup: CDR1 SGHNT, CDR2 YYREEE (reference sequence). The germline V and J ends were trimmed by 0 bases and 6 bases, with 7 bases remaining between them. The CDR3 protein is CASSLGQENTIYF. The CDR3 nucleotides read TGTGCCAGCAGCTTGGGACAGGAAAACACCATATATTTT.

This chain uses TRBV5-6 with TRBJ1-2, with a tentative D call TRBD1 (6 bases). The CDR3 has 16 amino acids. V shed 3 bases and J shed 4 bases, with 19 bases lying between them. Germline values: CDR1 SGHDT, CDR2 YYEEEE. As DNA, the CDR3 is TGTGCCAGCAGCTCCCAGGGGAGGGGGGCCATCTATGGCTACACCTTC. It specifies CASSSQGRGAIYGYTF.